This is a list of T cell receptor beta chains from one sample in a study of beta chain features in type 1 diabetes. TCRdb keeps only in-frame clones here, not all; method: immunoSEQ multiplex PCR. Counted here are a few hundred thousand clones, 16% occurring once; the ten biggest clones make up 0.07% to 0.095%. The specimen was naive CD4+ T cells from blood. These receptors were collected from a man younger than 40 with type 1 diabetes. Both conserved end residues are part of each CDR3. Fields, in order: clone size, V gene, D gene, J gene, CDR3 DNA, CDR3 protein. D genes are given only for firm matches. The size of a clone is reported for some rows only, either as once, few or many, or as a class for expanded clones.

once	TRBV9	TRBD2	TRBJ2-1	TGTGCCAGCAGCGTAAATGCGGGAGTCTACAATGAGCAGTTCTTC	CASSVNAGVYNEQFF
few	TRBV28	-	TRBJ2-1	TGTGCCAGCGGGGGACTCTCCTACAATGAGCAGTTCTTC	CASGGLSYNEQFF
-	TRBV18	-	TRBJ2-1	TGTGCCAGCTCACCATCCCGGCTGGGGGCGGTATCCTACAATGAGCAGTTCTTC	CASSPSRLGAVSYNEQFF
-	TRBV7-9	TRBD2	TRBJ2-3	TGTGCCAGCAGCTTGAGCGGGAGTCCAGATACGCAGTATTTT	CASSLSGSPDTQYF
-	TRBV5-4	-	TRBJ2-4	TGTGCCAGCAGCGAGGCGACAGGTCGTGGGGGCGGAAACATTCAGTACTTC	CASSEATGRGGGNIQYF
-	TRBV7-9	TRBD2	TRBJ2-1	TGTGCCAGCAGATTAGCGGGAAATGAGCAGTTCTTC	CASRLAGNEQFF
-	TRBV28	-	TRBJ2-5	TGTGCCAGCGAGGCACTTCAGACCCAGTACTTC	CASEALQTQYF
few	TRBV28	-	TRBJ2-7	TGTGCCAGCAGTTCTCGGATCGGGATATACGAGCAGTACTTC	CASSSRIGIYEQYF
few	TRBV25-1	-	TRBJ1-3	TGTGCCAGCAGTACGGGGGGCTCTGGAAACACCATATATTTT	CASSTGGSGNTIYF
-	TRBV29-1	-	TRBJ1-1	TGCAGCGCCCCGGAGGGAAACACTGAAGCTTTCTTT	CSAPEGNTEAFF
few	TRBV9	-	TRBJ1-5	TGTGCCAGCAGCGTAGAGGGCAGTCGGGGACAGCCCCAGCATTTT	CASSVEGSRGQPQHF
-	TRBV28	-	TRBJ1-4	TGTGCCAGCGGAGGAGGGCAAGAAAAACTGTTTTTT	CASGGGQEKLFF
-	TRBV29-1	TRBD1	TRBJ2-7	TGCAGCGTAGCTCGGGACAGGGGGCTTTACGAGCAGTACTTC	CSVARDRGLYEQYF
-	TRBV6-1	TRBD2	TRBJ2-5	TGTGCCAGCAGTGAGAAAGGACTAGCGGAAGAGACCCAGTACTTC	CASSEKGLAEETQYF
few	TRBV25-1	-	TRBJ1-3	TGTGCCAGCAGTCACGTCCAGAACACCATATATTTT	CASSHVQNTIYF
few	TRBV7-2	-	TRBJ2-3	TGTGCCAGCAGGACCGGAGGGGCCCACACAGATACGCAGTATTTT	CASRTGGAHTDTQYF
few	TRBV25-1	-	TRBJ2-7	TGTGCCAGCAGTGAAAACGACCGGGGTTTTACCTACGAGCAGTACTTC	CASSENDRGFTYEQYF
few	TRBV14	-	TRBJ2-1	TGTGCCAGCAGCCAAACACTGGCATACAATGAGCAGTTCTTC	CASSQTLAYNEQFF
few	TRBV30	-	TRBJ2-3	TGTGCCTGGAGGGTTGGGCCCAGCACAGATACGCAGTATTTT	CAWRVGPSTDTQYF
few	TRBV9	-	TRBJ2-7	TGTGCCAGCAGCGTAGCTCCCGCTGGGGACTACGAGCAGTACTTC	CASSVAPAGDYEQYF
few	TRBV14	TRBD1	TRBJ2-1	TGTGCCAGCAGCCAAGTTCCCGGCAGGGGGAATGAGCAGTTCTTC	CASSQVPGRGNEQFF
-	TRBV5-1	-	TRBJ1-2	TGCGCCAGCAGCTTGCCGGCTTCGGGCTACACCTTC	CASSLPASGYTF
-	TRBV5-6	-	TRBJ2-1	TGTGCCAGCACCCGTTTGTCCGGGAACTATGAGCAGTTCTTC	CASTRLSGNYEQFF
-	TRBV7-3	TRBD2	TRBJ2-5	TGTGCCAGCAGCTTAACCCCTGGACTAGCGGGAGGAGCCCAGTACTTC	CASSLTPGLAGGAQYF
-	TRBV13	-	TRBJ2-7	TGTGCCAGCAGCTTAGCGGGACCTCTCTCCTACGAGCAGTACTTC	CASSLAGPLSYEQYF
-	TRBV29-1	-	TRBJ1-2	TGCAGCGTATCAGGGATCAATGGCTACACCTTC	CSVSGINGYTF
-	TRBV6-5	TRBD1	TRBJ1-1	TGTGCCAGCAGTACAGGGGGCGTAGAAGCTTTCTTT	CASSTGGVEAFF
-	TRBV7-9	-	TRBJ2-3	TGTGCCAGCAGCTCCCCCGGGGGGCGCTTGACAGATACGCAGTATTTT	CASSSPGGRLTDTQYF
few	TRBV7-2	-	TRBJ2-7	TGTGCCAGCAGCTTAGGTAGCGGAGACTACGAGCAGTACTTC	CASSLGSGDYEQYF
few	TRBV7-8	TRBD1	TRBJ2-2	TGTGCCAGCAGCTTAGGACAGGGGGCTACCGGGGAGCTGTTTTTT	CASSLGQGATGELFF
few	TRBV15	TRBD2	TRBJ2-1	TGTGCCACCAGCAGAGAGCTACTAGCGGCCTCCTACAATGAGCAGTTCTTC	CATSRELLAASYNEQFF
many	TRBV18	-	TRBJ2-3	TGTGCCAGCTCACCGAGCACAGATACGCAGTATTTT	CASSPSTDTQYF
-	TRBV4-1	-	TRBJ2-3	TGCGCCAGCAGCCACGTAGGGCGTGGTAGCGGTAGCACAGATACGCAGTATTTT	CASSHVGRGSGSTDTQYF
-	TRBV30	-	TRBJ1-2	TGTGCCTGGACCCCGACAGTTAACTATGGCTACACCTTC	CAWTPTVNYGYTF
few	TRBV30	-	TRBJ1-5	TGTGCCTGGAGTGTCGGTCAGCCCCAGCATTTT	CAWSVGQPQHF
few	TRBV10-3	-	TRBJ2-4	TGTGCCATCAGCGGGACTGTCCACAAAAACATTCAGTACTTC	CAISGTVHKNIQYF
-	TRBV11-1	-	TRBJ2-1	TGTGCCAGCAGCTTAAAGGGAATTTTACCCTACAATGAGCAGTTCTTC	CASSLKGILPYNEQFF
-	TRBV4-2	-	TRBJ2-1	TGTGCCAGCAGCCACGGCCGGGACGGATATGAGCAGTTCTTC	CASSHGRDGYEQFF
-	TRBV11-2	-	TRBJ2-5	TGTGCCAGCAGCTTAGACACGGGGCTTGAGACCCAGTACTTC	CASSLDTGLETQYF
-	TRBV7-6	-	TRBJ2-3	TGTGCCAGCAGCTTCCGACCAGACCGAGATACGCAGTATTTT	CASSFRPDRDTQYF
few	TRBV30	-	TRBJ1-1	TGTGCCTGGAGTGTAGGAAACCTGAACACTGAAGCTTTCTTT	CAWSVGNLNTEAFF
-	TRBV6-5	-	TRBJ2-1	TGTGCCAGCAGTCGGGACGGAAAGTCACGTGAGCAGTTCTTC	CASSRDGKSREQFF
-	TRBV7-6	-	TRBJ1-5	TGTGCCAGCAGCTTTTTAGGCCAGCCCCAGCATTTT	CASSFLGQPQHF
-	TRBV6-5	-	TRBJ2-7	TGTGCCAGCAGTTCAGGGGGGATGGAGCAGTACTTC	CASSSGGMEQYF
-	TRBV6-1	-	TRBJ2-6	TGTGCCAGCAGGACAGGAACCTCTGGGGCCAACGTCCTGACTTTC	CASRTGTSGANVLTF
few	TRBV5-1	TRBD2	TRBJ2-4	TGCGCCAGCAGCTTTAGTCGAGGGACTAGCAATCTGTACTTC	CASSFSRGTSNLYF
-	TRBV4-2	-	TRBJ1-4	TGTGCCAGCAGCCAAGTTTCCGAGGGAATTGAAAAACTGTTTTTT	CASSQVSEGIEKLFF